The clone carrying this T cell receptor (beta chain) was observed a few times. No antigen is known for it. The V gene end was trimmed by 8 bases and the J gene end by 5 bases; junction bases not matched to a gene: 6. Germline V gene data show CDR1 as SNHLY and CDR2 as FYNNEI. The CDR3 has 13 amino acids. The data were taken from a study of cytomegalovirus exposure and HLA in healthy donors. PCR used 60 Vbeta primers and 13 Jbeta primers. This table comes from immunoSEQ multiplex PCR, and its TCRdb copy is limited to in-frame clones, with some not included. The sample includes about 140,000 clones, about 8.9% of them seen just once. General study findings and limits: The classifier, whose performance was assessed in both the original and validation cohorts, reportedly diagnosed cytomegalovirus status with high specificity and sensitivity.

Specimen: PBMCs. This receptor was taken from a man aged 50-59 years in good health and CMV-seronegative. The chain has TRBV2 and TRBJ2-1; 7 nucleotides align to TRBD2. CDR3 sequence: CASCPAGNNEQFF. The CDR3 DNA follows: TGTGCCAGCTGCCCAGCGGGAAACAATGAGCAGTTCTTC. The complete variable domain, with remaining parts taken from reference TRBV2 and TRBJ2-1, reads EPEVTQTPSHQVTQMGQEVILRCVPISNHLYFYWYRQILGQKVEFLVSFYNNEISEKSEIFDDQFSVERPDGSNFTLKIRSTKLEDSAMYFCASCPAGNNEQFFGPGTRLTVL.